These 18 T cell receptor beta chains came from one sample sequenced in a study of shared T cell receptors in the human thymus. Repertoires were generated with immunoSEQ multiplex PCR, while TCRdb's copy carries only in-frame clones and drops some. The data hold approximately 760,000 clones, with roughly 88% observed a single time. Separately, the same data were catalogued under a study of human thymus T cells.

Sequencing was carried out using thymocytes. All receptors come from a girl less than two years old with a congenital heart defect.

The rearrangement uses TRBV4-1 and TRBJ2-3; the match to TRBD2 covers 9 bases. CDR1 and CDR2 from the germline V gene are MGHRA and YSYEKL. V was pared by 0 bases and J by 0 bases, with 10 bases of the junction left unmatched. The CDR3 loop spans 19 amino acids. The CDR3 coding sequence is TGCGCCAGCAGCCAAGAGCCCTCGACTAGCGGCTCTAGCACAGATACGCAGTATTTT. Protein: CASSQEPSTSGSSTDTQYF.

The chain uses TRBV10-2 and TRBJ1-2; TRBD1 agrees at 9 bases. V shed 7 bases and J 7 bases; nucleotides not matched to a gene: 16. There are 16 residues in the CDR3. CDR1 is WSHSY, CDR2 SAAADI, per germline. This CDR3 is CASTKSQTGGSSGYTF. CDR3 bases: TGCGCCAGCACTAAGAGCCAAACAGGGGGCTCGAGTGGCTACACCTTC.

The V and J genes are TRBV5-4 and TRBJ1-1; D remains unclear. CDR1 is SGHNT and CDR2 is YYREEE in the germline V gene (reference sequence). The V gene lost 0 bases and the J gene lost 1 base, with 10 bases spanning the gap. CDR3 length: 15 residues. CDR3 amino acids: CASSLGPRENTEAFF. Here the CDR3 DNA reads TGTGCCAGCAGCTTGGGCCCACGGGAGAACACTGAAGCTTTCTTT.

This chain joins TRBV11-2 and TRBJ1-1; no reliable D call. Trimming removed 1 base at V and 1 base at J, with 7 bases between. Germline-derived CDR1 and CDR2 are SGHAT and FQNNGV. CDR3 size: 14 residues. The CDR3 DNA reads TGTGCCAGCAGCTTAGGAGGCAGGAACACTGAAGCTTTCTTT. As protein: CASSLGGRNTEAFF.

To note about this clone: Other DNA sequences in the sample encode the same CDR3. The CDR3 nucleotides read TGTGCTAGTGGAGTCAGGGGATCCTACGAGCAGTACTTC. Translation: CASGVRGSYEQYF. The rearrangement links TRBV12-5 to TRBJ2-7; TRBD1 is a possible D gene (6 bases). CDR3 length: 13 amino acids. Germline V gene sequence: CDR1 LGHNT, CDR2 FRNRAP. V lost 6 bases to trimming and J lost 1 base, with 10 bases between them.

The genes are TRBV9 and TRBJ2-1; a weak D match, TRBD2 (7 bases). V gave up 0 bases and J gave up 8 bases, with 21 bases separating them. Germline V gene sequence: CDR1 SGDLS, CDR2 YYNGEE. The length of the CDR3 is 17 residues. CDR3 loop: CASSVGGGGDRSHEQFF. The DNA for the CDR3 is TGTGCCAGCAGCGTAGGCGGGGGCGGGGATAGATCCCATGAGCAGTTCTTC. The full variable domain, completed using reference TRBV9 and TRBJ2-1, is DSGVTQTPKHLITATGQRVTLRCSPRSGDLSVYWYQQSLDQGLQFLIQYYNGEERAKGNILERFSAQQFPDLHSELNLSSLELGDSALYFCASSVGGGGDRSHEQFFGPGTRLTVL.

The V gene is TRBV6-1, the J gene TRBJ1-2; D may be TRBD1 (6 bases). Germline CDR1 reads MNHNS; CDR2 reads SASEGT. The CDR3 runs 20 residues. V lost 0 bases and J lost 4, with 27 bases in between. The CDR3: CASSEAPRGGRFGGIYGYTF. CDR3 nucleotides: TGTGCCAGCAGTGAAGCGCCCCGGGGGGGGCGCTTTGGTGGGATCTATGGCTACACCTTC.

This clone occurred a few times. The gene calls are TRBV12-5 and TRBJ2-3, with TRBD1 as a possible D gene (6 bases). CDR1 is LGHNT, CDR2 FRNRAP, per germline. The CDR3 consists of 18 residues. V was clipped by 1 base and J by 3 bases, with 20 bases between them. CDR3 in amino acids: CASGLEYREGVGTDTQYF. CDR3 DNA: TGTGCTAGTGGTTTGGAATACCGCGAGGGGGTCGGGACAGATACGCAGTATTTT.

V gene TRBV29-1 combines with J gene TRBJ2-1; 13 nucleotides agree with TRBD2. Per germline, CDR1 SQVTM and CDR2 ANQGSEA. J lost 8 bases, V lost 0 bases, and 13 bases had no gene match. The CDR3 has 18 amino acids. Here the CDR3 DNA reads TGCAGCGTTGAAGACGGCTCCGAGACTAGCGGGGGGCGGGATGAGCAGTTCTTC. This translates into CSVEDGSETSGGRDEQFF.

The CDR3: CASSRTNGLIDYGYTF. In DNA, the CDR3 is TGTGCCAGCAGCCGGACTAACGGGCTGATAGACTATGGCTACACCTTC. V is TRBV7-9 and J is TRBJ1-2; the D is unclear. Germline assignment: CDR1 SEHNR and CDR2 FQNEAQ (reference sequence). The CDR3 has 16 amino acids. The V end lost 5 bases, the J end lost 3 bases, and 19 bases lay between the germline ends.

This sequence joins TRBV6-1 and TRBJ2-2; 8 positions agree with TRBD1. Germline CDR1 MNHNS, CDR2 SASEGT. The CDR3 spans 16 residues. V lost 3 bases to trimming and J lost 4 bases; unmatched junction nucleotides: 7. CDR3 amino acids: CASSDRQGTGTGELFF. Written as DNA, the CDR3 is TGTGCCAGCAGTGATCGACAGGGGACTGGCACCGGGGAGCTGTTTTTT.

The rearrangement uses TRBV6-5 and TRBJ1-2; 7 positions match TRBD1. The V segment lost 5 bases and the J segment 5 bases; nucleotides outside the gene matches: 5. The CDR3 is made up of 13 amino acids. Germline lookup yields CDR1 MNHEY and CDR2 SVGAGI. CDR3 in amino acids: CASSPGQTYGYTF. The CDR3 DNA sequence: TGTGCCAGCAGTCCGGGACAGACTTATGGCTACACCTTC.

The chain is built from TRBV7-6 and TRBJ2-3; 9 nucleotides align to TRBD2. The CDR3 sequence is 15 residues long. The germline V gene encodes CDR1 SGHVS and CDR2 FNYEAQ. Trimming took 5 bases from V and 3 from J; bases not matched to a gene: 6. The chain's CDR3 is CASSTGRGGTDTQYF. Written as DNA, the CDR3 is TGTGCCAGCAGCACCGGGCGGGGGGGAACAGATACGCAGTATTTT.

The gene calls are TRBV10-3 and TRBJ1-1; 7 bases fit TRBD1. V lost 0 bases and J lost 5; bases outside the gene matches: 9. The CDR3 has 16 amino acids. Germline CDR1 reads ENHRY; CDR2 reads SYGVKD. CDR3 coding DNA: TGTGCCATCAGTGAGTCGGGTGTAGGGGGCTGGACTGAAGCTTTCTTT. Protein sequence: CAISESGVGGWTEAFF.

The V gene is TRBV5-1, the J gene TRBJ1-6; D is possibly TRBD1 (6 bases). Germline V gives CDR1 SGHRS, CDR2 YFSETQ. The CDR3 loop spans 14 amino acids. V shed 4 bases and J shed 10 bases, with 15 bases lying between them. The CDR3 region is CASSPFNRDSPLHF. The CDR3 bases are TGCGCCAGCAGCCCCTTCAACAGGGACTCACCCCTCCACTTT. The variable domain in full, completed from reference TRBV5-1 and TRBJ1-6, reads KAGVTQTPRYLIKTRGQQVTLSCSPISGHRSVSWYQQTPGQGLQFLFEYFSETQRNKGNFPGRFSGRQFSNSRSEMNVSTLELGDSALYLCASSPFNRDSPLHFGNGTRLTVT.

V gene TRBV5-4 combines with J gene TRBJ1-2; maybe TRBD1 (6 bases). Germline V lookup: CDR1 SGHNT, CDR2 YYREEE (reference sequence). V was pared by 4 bases and J by 2 bases, with 12 bases between. CDR3 size: 14 residues. The CDR3 DNA reads TGTGCCAGCAGCGGAGGACAGCCCAACTATGGCTACACCTTC. This sequence encodes CASSGGQPNYGYTF. Based on the CDR3 plus reference TRBV5-4 and TRBJ1-2, the full variable domain is ETGVTQSPTHLIKTRGQQVTLRCSSQSGHNTVSWYQQALGQGPQFIFQYYREEENGRGNFPPRFSGLQFPNYSSELNVNALELDDSALYLCASSGGQPNYGYTFGSGTRLTVV.

This chain joins TRBV20-1 and TRBJ2-7; no reliable D call. Trimming took 8 bases from V and 3 from J, leaving 8 bases between them. Germline loops: CDR1 DFQATT, CDR2 SNEGSKA (reference sequence). CDR3 size: 10 residues. The chain's CDR3 is CSSSLYEQYF. In DNA form, the CDR3 reads TGCAGTTCGTCACTCTACGAGCAGTACTTC.

The chain couples TRBV10-3 to TRBJ2-2; D may be TRBD2 (5 bases). The CDR3 runs 16 residues. Trimming removed 6 bases from V and 4 bases from J, with 18 bases in between. CDR1 ENHRY and CDR2 SYGVKD come from the germline V gene. CDR3 protein: CAISYTRGSRTGELFF. The CDR3 nucleotides read TGTGCCATCAGCTATACACGAGGGAGTCGCACCGGGGAGCTGTTTTTT.